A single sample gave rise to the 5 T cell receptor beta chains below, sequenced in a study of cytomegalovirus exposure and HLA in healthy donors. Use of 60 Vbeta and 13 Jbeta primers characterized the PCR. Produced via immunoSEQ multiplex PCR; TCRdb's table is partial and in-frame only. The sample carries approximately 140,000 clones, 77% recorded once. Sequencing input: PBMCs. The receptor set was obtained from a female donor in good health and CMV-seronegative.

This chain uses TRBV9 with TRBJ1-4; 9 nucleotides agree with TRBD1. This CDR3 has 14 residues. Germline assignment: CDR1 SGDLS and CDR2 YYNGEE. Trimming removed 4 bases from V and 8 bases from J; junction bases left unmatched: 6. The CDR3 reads CASSSRTGDEKLFF. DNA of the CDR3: TGTGCCAGCAGCTCCCGGACAGGGGACGAAAAACTGTTTTTT.

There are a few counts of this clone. As DNA, the CDR3 is TGCGCCAGTTCAGACGGAGGCTCTGGAAACACCATATATTTT. Its translation is CASSDGGSGNTIYF. This sequence joins TRBV10-1 and TRBJ1-3; D gene ambiguous. CDR1 WNHNN and CDR2 SYGVQD come from the germline V gene (reference sequence). Trimming took 9 bases from V and 0 from J, leaving 12 bases between them. The CDR3 has 14 amino acids.

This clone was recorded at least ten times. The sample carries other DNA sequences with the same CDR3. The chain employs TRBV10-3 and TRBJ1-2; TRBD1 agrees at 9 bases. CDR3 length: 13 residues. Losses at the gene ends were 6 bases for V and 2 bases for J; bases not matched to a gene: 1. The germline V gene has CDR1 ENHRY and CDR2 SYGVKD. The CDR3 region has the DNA TGTGCCATCAGAGGGACAGGGAACTATGGCTACACCTTC. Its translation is CAIRGTGNYGYTF.

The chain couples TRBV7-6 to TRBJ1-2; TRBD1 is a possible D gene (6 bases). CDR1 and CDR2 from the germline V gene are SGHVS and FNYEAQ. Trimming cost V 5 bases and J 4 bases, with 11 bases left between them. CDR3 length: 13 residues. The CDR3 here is CASSPGQFYGYTF. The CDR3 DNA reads TGTGCCAGCAGCCCCGGACAGTTCTATGGCTACACCTTC.

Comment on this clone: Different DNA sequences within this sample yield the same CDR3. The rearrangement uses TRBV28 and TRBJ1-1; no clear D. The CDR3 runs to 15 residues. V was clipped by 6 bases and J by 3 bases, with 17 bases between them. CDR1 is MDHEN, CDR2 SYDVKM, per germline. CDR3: CASSPPGAWDTEAFF. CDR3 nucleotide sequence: TGTGCCAGCAGCCCCCCGGGTGCGTGGGACACTGAAGCTTTCTTT.